Following are 13 T cell receptor beta chains from one sample sequenced in a study of blood T cells in healthy people across ages. Sample-barcoded 5' priming and a J-beta primer mix drove a second PCR of about 7 to 12 cycles. A single record per CDR3 protein comes from TCRdb applying MiXCR to the 5' RACE reads. The repertoire consists of 1.5 million to 1.9 million distinct CDR3 sequences, with 40% to 45% occurring once and the leading ten covering less than 5%. Sequencing input: blood. These receptors all come from a young woman in good health.

Only a few counts were recorded for this clonotype. This chain connects TRBV18 to TRBJ2-1; TRBD2 might be the D (5 bases). V was clipped by 1 base and J by 2 bases, with 6 bases between them. The CDR3 totals 14 residues. The germline gives CDR1 KGHSH, CDR2 LQKENI. CDR3 in DNA: TGTGCCAGCTCACCACGACTAACCTACAATGAGCAGTTCTTC. This encodes CASSPRLTYNEQFF.

This chain links TRBV20-1 with TRBJ2-2, with D tentatively TRBD1 (8 bases). The CDR3 is 19 amino acids. V was trimmed by 3 bases and J by 0 bases, leaving 23 bases between them. CDR1 and CDR2 (germline): DFQATT, SNEGSKA (reference sequence). CDR3 nucleotides: TGCAGTGCTAGTATCAGGGGGCTTAGGGGGACTACGAACACCGGGGAGCTGTTTTTT. Its translation: CSASIRGLRGTTNTGELFF.

As concerns this clonotype: Given a much more abundant clone one base away, this may be a read error. This chain connects TRBV12-3 or TRBV12-4 to TRBJ2-5, with D maybe TRBD1 (5 bases). The CDR3 has 15 amino acids. The CDR3 DNA is TGTGCCAGCAGGTTAGACAGATGGTACCAAGAGACCCAGTACTTC. This translates into CASRLDRWYQETQYF.

The chain links TRBV12-3 or TRBV12-4 to TRBJ1-2; a weak D match, TRBD1 (5 bases). The CDR3 extends over 15 amino acids. The V gene lost 5 bases and the J gene lost 4 bases, with 17 bases spanning the gap. The CDR3 coding sequence is TGTGCCAGCAGTGTCGACAGACAATCTTTCTATGGCTACACCTTC. This gives the protein CASSVDRQSFYGYTF.

This CDR3 reads CASSPPPGAISEAFF. In DNA form, the CDR3 reads TGCGCCAGCAGCCCCCCCCCAGGGGCAATCTCTGAAGCTTTCTTT. This chain joins TRBV4-1 and TRBJ1-1; D might be TRBD1 (6 bases). The CDR3 extends over 15 amino acids. Germline CDR1 reads MGHRA; CDR2 reads YSYEKL. Deletions cut 4 bases from V and 6 bases from J, with 18 bases between.

J is TRBJ2-7 and V is TRBV10-2; either TRBD1 or TRBD2 may supply D (5 bases each). This CDR3 is 15 amino acids long. Germline-derived CDR1 and CDR2 are WSHSY and SAAADI. Trimming shortened V by 1 base and J by 0 bases, and 10 bases separated the two germline ends. CDR3 protein: CASSEYGASSYEQYF. DNA of the CDR3: TGCGCCAGCAGTGAGTACGGGGCCAGCTCCTACGAGCAGTACTTC.

The chain uses TRBV29-1 and TRBJ1-2, with TRBD1 identical over 8 bases. The CDR3 extends over 13 amino acids. V shed 7 bases, J shed 8 bases, and the junction held 12 bases outside the gene matches. CDR1 is SQVTM and CDR2 is ANQGSEA in the germline V gene. The CDR3 coding sequence is TGCAGCGCAAAGACAGGGGTATATGACGGCTACACCTTC. It encodes CSAKTGVYDGYTF.

There are a few counts of this clonotype. The chain employs TRBV7-9 and TRBJ2-7; possibly TRBD2 for D (5 bases). Trimming took off 5 bases at V and 0 bases at J, with 14 bases between the two ends. The CDR3 has 15 amino acids. Germline loops: CDR1 SEHNR, CDR2 FQNEAQ (reference sequence). The CDR3 bases are TGTGCCAGCAGCCACGGACTGGAGCGCTCCTACGAGCAGTACTTC. Translating gives CASSHGLERSYEQYF.

This clonotype was counted a few times. The J gene is TRBJ1-2, the V gene TRBV4-1; 7 nucleotides line up with TRBD1. The length of the CDR3 is 14 residues. Unmatched junction bases numbered 8, after V lost 2 bases and J lost 8 bases. CDR1 MGHRA and CDR2 YSYEKL come from the germline V gene. CDR3 sequence (DNA): TGCGCCAGCAGCCAATCCGGGACAGCGGCGGGCTACACCTTC. It codes for CASSQSGTAAGYTF.

This clonotype has only a few counts. V usage is TRBV14 and J usage is TRBJ1-2; D gene unclear. The CDR3 totals 13 residues. Germline V gene data show CDR1 as SGHDN and CDR2 as FVKESK. With 1 base removed from V and 2 bases from J, the gap between germline ends came to 5 bases. This chain's CDR3 is CASSQARNYGYTF. The CDR3 region has the DNA TGTGCCAGCAGCCAAGCCCGGAACTATGGCTACACCTTC. The variable domain in full, with the rest retrieved from reference TRBV14 and TRBJ1-2, is EAGVTQFPSHSVIEKGQTVTLRCDPISGHDNLYWYRRVMGKEIKFLLHFVKESKQDESGMPNNRFLAERTGGTYSTLKVQPAELEDSGVYFCASSQARNYGYTFGSGTRLTVV.

CDR3 amino acids: CASSPQSVDRGLYEQYF. Written as DNA, the CDR3 is TGTGCCAGCAGCCCCCAGTCAGTGGACAGGGGGCTCTACGAGCAGTACTTC. V usage is TRBV5-6 and J usage is TRBJ2-4; 11 bases match TRBD1. The DNA matches TRBJ2-7 better at its end, which makes the J call doubtful. This CDR3 region has 17 residues. From germline, CDR1 is SGHDT and CDR2 YYEEEE.

The chain uses TRBV15 and TRBJ2-3; 10 positions agree with TRBD2. Germline lookup yields CDR1 LNHNV and CDR2 YYDKDF (reference sequence). After removal of 1 base from V and 5 bases from J, the junction contained 6 bases not matched to a gene. This CDR3 is 16 amino acids long. As DNA, the CDR3 is TGTGCCACCAGCAGAGCGGCTAGCGGGGGCTTAGATACGCAGTATTTT. Its protein is CATSRAASGGLDTQYF.

This clonotype occurred a few times. The rearrangement uses TRBV7-9 and TRBJ1-1; 7 bases match TRBD1. Germline V gene data show CDR1 as SEHNR and CDR2 as FQNEAQ (reference sequence). J gave up 5 bases and V 3 bases, and 9 bases lay outside the gene matches. CDR3 length: 15 residues. The CDR3 sequence: CASSFNRGRGTEAFF. CDR3 DNA: TGTGCCAGCAGCTTTAACAGGGGACGGGGTACTGAAGCTTTCTTT.